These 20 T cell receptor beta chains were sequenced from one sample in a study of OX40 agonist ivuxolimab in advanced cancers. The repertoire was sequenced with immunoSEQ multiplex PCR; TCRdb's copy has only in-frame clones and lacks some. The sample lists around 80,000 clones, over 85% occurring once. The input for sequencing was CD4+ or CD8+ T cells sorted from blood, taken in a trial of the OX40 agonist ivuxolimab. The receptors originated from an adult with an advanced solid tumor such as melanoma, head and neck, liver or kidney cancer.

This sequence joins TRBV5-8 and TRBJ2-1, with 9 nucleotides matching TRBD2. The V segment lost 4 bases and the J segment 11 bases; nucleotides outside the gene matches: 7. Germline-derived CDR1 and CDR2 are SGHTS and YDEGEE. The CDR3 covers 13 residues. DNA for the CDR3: TGTGCCAGCAGCACGGGACTAGCATCAAAGCAGTTCTTC. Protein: CASSTGLASKQFF. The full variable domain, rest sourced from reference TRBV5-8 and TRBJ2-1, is EAGVTQSPTHLIKTRGQQATLRCSPISGHTSVYWYQQALGLGLQFLLWYDEGEERNRGNFPPRFSGRQFPNYSSELNVNALELEDSALYLCASSTGLASKQFFGPGTRLTVL.

For the CDR3, the DNA is TGTGCCAGCAGTGAAGCGGGGGGGAATTCACCCCTCCACTTT. This translates into CASSEAGGNSPLHF. V gene TRBV6-1 combines with J gene TRBJ1-6; D might be TRBD1 (5 bases). Trimming removed 0 bases from V and 7 bases from J, with 7 bases in between. CDR1 and CDR2 from the germline V gene are MNHNS and SASEGT. The CDR3 totals 14 residues.

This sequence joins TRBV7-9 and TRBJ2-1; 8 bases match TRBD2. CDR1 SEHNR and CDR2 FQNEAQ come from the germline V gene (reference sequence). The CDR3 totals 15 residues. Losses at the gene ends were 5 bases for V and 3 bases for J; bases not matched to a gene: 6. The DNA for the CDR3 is TGTGCCAGCAGCCCAAGGGGACTAGTCTACAATGAGCAGTTCTTC. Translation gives CASSPRGLVYNEQFF.

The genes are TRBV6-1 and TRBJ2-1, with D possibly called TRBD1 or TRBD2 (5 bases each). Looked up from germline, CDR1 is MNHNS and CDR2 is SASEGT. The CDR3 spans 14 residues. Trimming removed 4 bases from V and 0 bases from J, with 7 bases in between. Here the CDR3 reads CASSAGSSYNEQFF. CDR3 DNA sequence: TGTGCCAGCAGTGCAGGGAGCTCCTACAATGAGCAGTTCTTC.

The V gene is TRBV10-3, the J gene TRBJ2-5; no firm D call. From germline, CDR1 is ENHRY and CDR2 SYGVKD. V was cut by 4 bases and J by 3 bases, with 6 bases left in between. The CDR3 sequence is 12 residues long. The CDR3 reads CAISVREETQYF. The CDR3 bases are TGTGCCATCAGTGTAAGGGAAGAGACCCAGTACTTC.

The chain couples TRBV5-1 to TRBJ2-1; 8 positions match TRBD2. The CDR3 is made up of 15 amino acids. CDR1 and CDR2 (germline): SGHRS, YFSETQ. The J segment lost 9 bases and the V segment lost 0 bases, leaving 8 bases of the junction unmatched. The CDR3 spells CASSLASGSLGEQFF. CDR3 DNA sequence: TGCGCCAGCAGCTTGGCAAGCGGGAGTCTCGGTGAGCAGTTCTTC.

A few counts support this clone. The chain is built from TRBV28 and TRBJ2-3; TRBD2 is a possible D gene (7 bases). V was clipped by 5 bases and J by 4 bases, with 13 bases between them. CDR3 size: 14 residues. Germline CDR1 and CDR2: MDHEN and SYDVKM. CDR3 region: CASSAPGGADTQYF. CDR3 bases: TGTGCCAGCAGTGCCCCGGGGGGCGCAGATACGCAGTATTTT.

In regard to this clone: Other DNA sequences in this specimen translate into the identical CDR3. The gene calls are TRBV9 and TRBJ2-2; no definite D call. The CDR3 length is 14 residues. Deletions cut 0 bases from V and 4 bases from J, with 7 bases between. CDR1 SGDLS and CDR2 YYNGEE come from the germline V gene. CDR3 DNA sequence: TGTGCCAGCAGCGTAGGGGTGGGCACCGGGGAGCTGTTTTTT. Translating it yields CASSVGVGTGELFF.

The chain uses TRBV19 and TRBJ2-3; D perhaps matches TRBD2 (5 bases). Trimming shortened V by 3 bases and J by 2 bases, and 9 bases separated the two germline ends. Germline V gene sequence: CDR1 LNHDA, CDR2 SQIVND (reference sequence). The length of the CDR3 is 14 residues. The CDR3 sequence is CASSIFRDTDTQYF. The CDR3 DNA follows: TGTGCCAGTAGTATTTTCCGGGACACAGATACGCAGTATTTT.

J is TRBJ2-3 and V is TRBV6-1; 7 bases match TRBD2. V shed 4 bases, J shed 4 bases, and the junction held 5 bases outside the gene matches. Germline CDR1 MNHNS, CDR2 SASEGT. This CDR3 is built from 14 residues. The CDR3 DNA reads TGTGCCAGCAGTGCGGGAGGAGCCCCAGATACGCAGTATTTT. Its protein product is CASSAGGAPDTQYF.

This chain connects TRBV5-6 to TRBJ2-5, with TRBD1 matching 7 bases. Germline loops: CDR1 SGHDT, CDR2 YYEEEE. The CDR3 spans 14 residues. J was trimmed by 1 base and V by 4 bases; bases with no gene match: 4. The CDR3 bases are TGTGCCAGCAGCCGACAGGGTGTCCAAGAGACCCAGTACTTC. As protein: CASSRQGVQETQYF.

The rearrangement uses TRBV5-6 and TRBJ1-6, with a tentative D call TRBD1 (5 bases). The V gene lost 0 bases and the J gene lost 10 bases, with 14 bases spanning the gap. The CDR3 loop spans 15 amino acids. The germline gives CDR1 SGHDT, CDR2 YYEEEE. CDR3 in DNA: TGTGCCAGCAGCTTGGGGCAGGGTGTGAGATCACCCCTCCACTTT. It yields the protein CASSLGQGVRSPLHF.

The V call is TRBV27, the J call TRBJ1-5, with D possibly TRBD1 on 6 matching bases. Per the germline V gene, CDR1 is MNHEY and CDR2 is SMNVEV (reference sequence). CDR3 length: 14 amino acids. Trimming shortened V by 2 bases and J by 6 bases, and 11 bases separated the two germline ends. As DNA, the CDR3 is TGTGCCAGCAGTTTAAGGGGGGGGATTCAGCCCCAGCATTTT. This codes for CASSLRGGIQPQHF.

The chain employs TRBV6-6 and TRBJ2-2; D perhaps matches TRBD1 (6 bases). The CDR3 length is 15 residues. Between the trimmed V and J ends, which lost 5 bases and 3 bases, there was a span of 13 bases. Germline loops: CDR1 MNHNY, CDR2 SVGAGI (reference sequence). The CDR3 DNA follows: TGTGCCAGCAGTACGCTGGGGGCTGACACCGGGGAGCTGTTTTTT. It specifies CASSTLGADTGELFF.

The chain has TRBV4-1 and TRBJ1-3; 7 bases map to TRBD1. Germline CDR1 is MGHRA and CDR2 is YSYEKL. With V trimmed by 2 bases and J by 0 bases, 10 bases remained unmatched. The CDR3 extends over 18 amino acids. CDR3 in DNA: TGCGCCAGCAGCCAAAACCCGGGACAGCCAAGCTCTGGAAACACCATATATTTT. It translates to CASSQNPGQPSSGNTIYF.

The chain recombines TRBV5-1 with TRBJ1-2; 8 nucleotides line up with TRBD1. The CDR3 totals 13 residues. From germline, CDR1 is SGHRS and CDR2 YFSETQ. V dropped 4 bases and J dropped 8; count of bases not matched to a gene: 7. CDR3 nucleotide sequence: TGCGCCAGCAGCCCCAGGACAGGGATCGGCTACACCTTC. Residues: CASSPRTGIGYTF.

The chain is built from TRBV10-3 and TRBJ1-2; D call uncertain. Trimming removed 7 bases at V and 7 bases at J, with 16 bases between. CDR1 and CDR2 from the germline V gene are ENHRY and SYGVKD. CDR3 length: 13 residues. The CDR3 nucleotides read TGTGCCATCACCGTGGACGGATTCTCTGGCTACACCTTC. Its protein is CAITVDGFSGYTF.

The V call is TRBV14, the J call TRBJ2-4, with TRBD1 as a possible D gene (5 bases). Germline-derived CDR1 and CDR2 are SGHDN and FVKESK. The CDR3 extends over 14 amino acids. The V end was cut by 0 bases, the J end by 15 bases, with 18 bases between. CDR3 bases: TGTGCCAGCAGCCAAGATCTAGGGCAGGGCAAGCGGTACTTC. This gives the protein CASSQDLGQGKRYF.

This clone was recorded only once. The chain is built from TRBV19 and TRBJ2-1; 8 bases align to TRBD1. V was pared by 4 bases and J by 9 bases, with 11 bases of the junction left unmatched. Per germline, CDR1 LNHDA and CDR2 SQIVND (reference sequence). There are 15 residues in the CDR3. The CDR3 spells CASSTQGVVSFEQFF. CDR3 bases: TGTGCCAGTAGTACACAGGGGGTAGTTTCTTTTGAGCAGTTCTTC.

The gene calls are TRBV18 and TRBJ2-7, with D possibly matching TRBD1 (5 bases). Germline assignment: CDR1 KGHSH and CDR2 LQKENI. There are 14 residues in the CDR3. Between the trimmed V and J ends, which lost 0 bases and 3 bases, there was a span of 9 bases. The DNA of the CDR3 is TGTGCCAGCTCACCACCGGCAGGGAACTACGAGCAGTACTTC. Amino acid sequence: CASSPPAGNYEQYF. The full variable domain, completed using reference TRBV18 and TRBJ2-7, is NAGVMQNPRHLVRRRGQEARLRCSPMKGHSHVYWYRQLPEEGLKFMVYLQKENIIDESGMPKERFSAEFPKEGPSILRIQQVVRGDSAAYFCASSPPAGNYEQYFGPGTRLTVT.